This TCR beta chain is from a study of cytomegalovirus exposure and HLA in healthy donors. PCR employed 60 Vbeta and 13 Jbeta primers. Here immunoSEQ multiplex PCR was the method, and the copy in TCRdb shows in-frame clones only, minus some. This repertoire includes over 75,000 clones. About this clone: As yet, its antigen is unknown.

Study-wide results and limits: Later genetic work tied a missense DCLRE1C variant to beta-chain V and J trimming. A later analysis found most CMV-associated TCR beta chains apparently HLA-restricted. Common viral pathogens were later found to be apparently linked to several of the most significant clusters.

Input material: PBMCs. This TCR came from a man aged 50-60 years in good health and CMV-seronegative.

The chain's CDR3 is CASSIEAAGYNEQFF. The CDR3 region has the DNA TGTGCCAGTAGTATAGAGGCAGCGGGCTACAATGAGCAGTTCTTC. V is TRBV19 and J is TRBJ2-1; perhaps TRBD2 as D (6 bases). Germline V lookup: CDR1 LNHDA, CDR2 SQIVND (reference sequence). The CDR3 totals 15 residues. Between the trimmed V and J ends, which lost 0 bases and 3 bases, there was a span of 9 bases.